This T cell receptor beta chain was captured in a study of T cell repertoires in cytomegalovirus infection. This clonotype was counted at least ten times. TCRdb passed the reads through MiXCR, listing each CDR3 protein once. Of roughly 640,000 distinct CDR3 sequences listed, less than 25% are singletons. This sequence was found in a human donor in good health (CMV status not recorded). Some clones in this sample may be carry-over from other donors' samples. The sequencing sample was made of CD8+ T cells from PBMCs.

The chain's CDR3 is CASSPLGDRGRRTEAFF. DNA for the CDR3: TGTGCCAGCAGCCCCCTTGGGGACAGGGGAAGAAGGACTGAAGCTTTCTTT. The genes are TRBV7-2 and TRBJ1-1; 10 bases are shared with TRBD1. The CDR3 has 17 amino acids. Trimming cost V 5 bases and J 5 bases; bases outside gene matches: 14. CDR1 is SGHTA, CDR2 FQGNSA, per germline.